This passage covers 31 T cell receptor beta chains from one sample sequenced in a study of shared clonotypes between healthy human individuals. TCRdb's copy holds only in-frame clones and misses some; the assay was immunoSEQ multiplex PCR. The data contain approximately 2.1 million clones, approximately 93% of them singletons. Sequencing used naive CD4+ T cells from PBMCs. As for subset: CD45RA+ positively selected. These receptor sequences come from a man in his late teens or twenties in good health. Some clones in this sample may be carry-over from other donors' samples.

The J gene is TRBJ1-1, the V gene TRBV10-1; D gene unclear. In germline, CDR1 is WNHNN, CDR2 SYGVQD (reference sequence). This CDR3 spans 16 amino acids. V was clipped by 1 base and J by 0 bases, with 12 bases between them. CDR3 in DNA: TGCGCCAGCAGTGAGTGTTACGGGTGGATGAACACTGAAGCTTTCTTT. Translated: CASSECYGWMNTEAFF.

The chain carries TRBV4-2 and TRBJ1-4; D is unclear. The CDR3 is 13 amino acids. Trimming cost V 0 bases and J 8 bases, with 7 bases left between them. Per germline, CDR1 LGHNA and CDR2 YNFKEQ. CDR3 sequence reads: CASSQDVKEKLFF. As DNA, the CDR3 is TGTGCCAGCAGCCAAGATGTGAAGGAAAAACTGTTTTTT.

The chain joins TRBV2 to TRBJ2-2; no definite D call. This CDR3 region has 14 residues. Per germline, CDR1 SNHLY and CDR2 FYNNEI. V shed 7 bases and J shed 2 bases, with 11 bases lying between them. This CDR3 reads CASNFDLNTGELFF. CDR3 nucleotides: TGTGCCAGCAATTTTGATCTTAACACCGGGGAGCTGTTTTTT.

With regard to this clone: The identical CDR3 is also encoded by other nucleotide sequences in the sample. CDR3 DNA: TGTGCCAGCAGTGCTAGCTCCTACGAGCAGTACTTC. Its translation: CASSASSYEQYF. The chain combines TRBV28 with TRBJ2-7; D uncertain. Germline loops: CDR1 MDHEN, CDR2 SYDVKM. The germline V and J ends were trimmed by 5 bases and 0 bases, with 5 bases remaining between them. The length of the CDR3 is 12 residues.

The rearrangement joins TRBV28 to TRBJ1-2, with D maybe TRBD1 (6 bases). The CDR3 has 15 amino acids. V lost 6 bases to trimming and J lost 3 bases, with 17 bases between them. Germline V CDR1 and CDR2: MDHEN, SYDVKM. This CDR3 is CASRSGAGVYYGYTF. The DNA for the CDR3 is TGTGCCAGCAGATCGGGGGCTGGAGTCTACTATGGCTACACCTTC.

A word on this clone: Other nucleotide sequences from this sample produce the same CDR3. The chain couples TRBV5-1 to TRBJ1-1; a possible D gene is TRBD1 (5 bases). From germline, CDR1 is SGHRS and CDR2 YFSETQ. This CDR3 comprises 14 residues. The V end was cut by 0 bases, the J end by 0 bases, with 6 bases between. The CDR3: CASSLGGVNTEAFF. The CDR3 DNA is TGCGCCAGCAGCTTGGGAGGGGTGAACACTGAAGCTTTCTTT.

The chain recombines TRBV28 with TRBJ2-1; D might be TRBD1 or TRBD2, each matching 6 bases. CDR1 and CDR2 (germline): MDHEN, SYDVKM. CDR3 length: 15 amino acids. Between the trimmed V and J ends, which lost 11 bases and 2 bases, there was a span of 19 bases. The DNA for the CDR3 is TGTGCCTCTCAGACGGGGGCGGTAACCTACAATGAGCAGTTCTTC. This codes for CASQTGAVTYNEQFF.

The gene calls are TRBV7-2 and TRBJ1-5; no reliable D call. The CDR3 sequence is 15 residues long. From germline, CDR1 is SGHTA and CDR2 FQGNSA. Trimming removed 5 bases at V and 0 bases at J, with 11 bases between. CDR3 in DNA: TGTGCCAGCAGCCCCGACGGCGGTAGCAATCAGCCCCAGCATTTT. Residues: CASSPDGGSNQPQHF.

The chain employs TRBV6-6 and TRBJ1-2, with D possibly being TRBD1 (6 bases). The V gene's germline CDR1 is MNHNY and CDR2 SVGAGI (reference sequence). The V end lost 11 bases, the J end lost 5 bases, and 15 bases lay between the germline ends. This CDR3 spans 12 amino acids. Here the CDR3 DNA reads TGTGCCGTTTCTGGAGGGGGTTATGGCTACACCTTC. This sequence encodes CAVSGGGYGYTF.

The rearrangement uses TRBV6-4 and TRBJ2-3; unclear D gene. This CDR3 has 14 residues. The ends were cut back, 9 bases at V and 0 bases at J, with 13 bases in the middle. Germline CDR1 reads MRHNA; CDR2 reads SNTAGT. CDR3 DNA sequence: TGTGCCAGTAAACCCTTACACAGCACAGATACGCAGTATTTT. It codes for CASKPLHSTDTQYF.

V gene TRBV7-2 combines with J gene TRBJ2-5; tentatively, D is TRBD1 (6 bases). CDR1 and CDR2 (germline): SGHTA, FQGNSA. V lost 1 base, J lost 3 bases, and 12 bases lay in between. The CDR3 is made up of 15 amino acids. The CDR3 nucleotides are TGTGCCAGCAGCTTAGGGTACAGGGTAGAAGAGACCCAGTACTTC. Amino acids: CASSLGYRVEETQYF. The variable domain in full, completed from reference TRBV7-2 and TRBJ2-5, reads GAGVSQSPSNKVTEKGKDVELRCDPISGHTALYWYRQSLGQGLEFLIYFQGNSAPDKSGLPSDRFSAERTGGSVSTLTIQRTQQEDSAVYLCASSLGYRVEETQYFGPGTRLLVL.

This clone was found a few times. This chain connects TRBV28 to TRBJ1-2; D unresolved. The V end was cut by 3 bases, the J end by 8 bases, with 10 bases between. The CDR3 contains 12 residues. The germline V gene encodes CDR1 MDHEN and CDR2 SYDVKM. The CDR3 spells CASSFVPWGYTF. The CDR3 DNA reads as TGTGCCAGCAGTTTTGTTCCATGGGGCTACACCTTC.

This chain connects TRBV9 to TRBJ1-1; D call uncertain. The CDR3 sequence is 14 residues long. V was shortened by 0 bases and J by 8 bases, with 14 bases between the two germline ends. CDR1 is SGDLS and CDR2 is YYNGEE in the germline V gene. The CDR3 DNA is TGTGCCAGCAGCGTAGGAGGAAGTGATTGGGAAGCTTTCTTT. It yields the protein CASSVGGSDWEAFF. Full variable domain (missing parts from reference TRBV9 and TRBJ1-1): DSGVTQTPKHLITATGQRVTLRCSPRSGDLSVYWYQQSLDQGLQFLIQYYNGEERAKGNILERFSAQQFPDLHSELNLSSLELGDSALYFCASSVGGSDWEAFFGQGTRLTVV.

The chain links TRBV6-6 to TRBJ1-1; 7 positions match TRBD1. This CDR3 is 15 amino acids long. Germline V CDR1 and CDR2: MNHNY, SVGAGI (reference sequence). J lost 8 bases, V lost 2 bases, and 11 bases had no gene match. The CDR3 loop is CASSYDREGEDEAFF. As DNA, the CDR3 is TGTGCCAGCAGTTACGACAGGGAGGGAGAGGACGAAGCTTTCTTT.

The sample holds one count of this clone. The V gene is TRBV7-2, the J gene TRBJ1-2; D gene unclear. Germline V gene data show CDR1 as SGHTA and CDR2 as FQGNSA. Trimming pared 5 bases from V and 4 bases from J, leaving 20 bases between. The CDR3 is 16 residues long. The CDR3 loop reads CASSPPSGRPFYGYTF. The CDR3 DNA reads as TGTGCCAGCAGCCCCCCGTCGGGCAGGCCGTTCTATGGCTACACCTTC.

The sample holds one count of this clone. The rearrangement joins TRBV5-5 to TRBJ1-4; D unresolved. The CDR3 has 14 amino acids. V lost 0 bases and J 5 bases, leaving 8 bases between the germline ends. Germline CDR1 and CDR2: SGHKS and YYEKEE (reference sequence). The CDR3 spells CASSLDSKNEKLFF. The CDR3 nucleotides read TGTGCCAGCAGCTTGGACAGTAAAAATGAAAAACTGTTTTTT.

The chain recombines TRBV5-1 with TRBJ1-2; D not resolved. From germline, CDR1 is SGHRS and CDR2 YFSETQ. This CDR3 is 12 amino acids long. The germline V and J ends were trimmed by 3 bases and 3 bases, with 6 bases remaining between them. DNA for the CDR3: TGCGCCAGCAGCTCCAAGGACTATGGCTACACCTTC. Translated: CASSSKDYGYTF.

The V gene is TRBV2, the J gene TRBJ2-7; 12 bases agree with TRBD2. Per germline, CDR1 SNHLY and CDR2 FYNNEI. J gave up 6 bases and V 4 bases, and 10 bases lay outside the gene matches. This CDR3 spans 16 amino acids. The CDR3 DNA sequence: TGTGCCAGCAGTGGACCGACTAGCGGGAGACGAGGCGAGCAGTACTTC. It encodes CASSGPTSGRRGEQYF.

The chain carries TRBV5-1 and TRBJ1-3; a weak D match, TRBD1 (5 bases). The CDR3 consists of 16 residues. CDR1 is SGHRS, CDR2 YFSETQ, per germline. V was clipped by 0 bases and J by 1 base, with 11 bases between them. This CDR3 reads CASSLAGDWSGNTIYF. CDR3 bases: TGCGCCAGCAGCTTGGCCGGGGACTGGTCTGGAAACACCATATATTTT.

The gene calls are TRBV12-5 and TRBJ2-1; D is unresolved. CDR1 and CDR2 from the germline V gene are LGHNT and FRNRAP. CDR3 length: 13 residues. V was clipped by 0 bases and J by 6 bases, with 6 bases between them. The CDR3 coding sequence is TGTGCTAGTGGTTTGGTATGGGGCAATGAGCAGTTCTTC. Encoded protein: CASGLVWGNEQFF.

This clone was seen a single time. The CDR3 sequence: CASSFSTGRGNTGELFF. DNA of the CDR3: TGCGCCAGCAGCTTCTCGACAGGGAGGGGGAACACCGGGGAGCTGTTTTTT. The chain links TRBV5-1 to TRBJ2-2; possibly TRBD1 or TRBD2 for D (7 bases each). CDR3 length: 17 amino acids. The germline CDR1 and CDR2 sequences are SGHRS and YFSETQ. Trimming took 2 bases from V and 1 from J, leaving 15 bases between them.

DNA of the CDR3: TGTGCCTGGACGAAGGACAGGAACACTGAAGCTTTCTTT. The encoded protein is CAWTKDRNTEAFF. The V call is TRBV30, the J call TRBJ1-1; tentatively, D is TRBD1 (6 bases). Trimming removed 4 bases from V and 1 base from J, with 10 bases in between. The CDR3 runs 13 residues. Germline V gene lookup returns CDR1 GTSNPN and CDR2 SVGIG (reference sequence).

With respect to this clone: In the same sample, other DNA sequences code for this CDR3. The gene calls are TRBV5-1 and TRBJ2-5; D gene unclear. The germline gives CDR1 SGHRS, CDR2 YFSETQ. The germline V and J ends were trimmed by 4 bases and 1 base, with 11 bases remaining between them. This CDR3 region has 14 residues. CDR3 residues: CASSLQQPQETQYF. In DNA, the CDR3 is TGCGCCAGCAGCCTCCAACAGCCCCAAGAGACCCAGTACTTC.

The sample holds one count of this clone. The V call is TRBV28, the J call TRBJ2-7; D perhaps matches TRBD1 (7 bases). There are 14 residues in the CDR3. The V end was cut by 5 bases, the J end by 0 bases, with 11 bases between. Per the germline V gene, CDR1 is MDHEN and CDR2 is SYDVKM. CDR3 DNA sequence: TGTGCCAGCAGTGCGGGACAGCCCTCCTACGAGCAGTACTTC. Protein sequence: CASSAGQPSYEQYF. The complete variable domain, with remaining parts taken from reference TRBV28 and TRBJ2-7, reads DVKVTQSSRYLVKRTGEKVFLECVQDMDHENMFWYRQDPGLGLRLIYFSYDVKMKEKGDIPEGYSVSREKKERFSLILESASTNQTSMYLCASSAGQPSYEQYFGPGTRLTVT.

The chain has TRBV11-1 and TRBJ2-7, with 7 bases lining up with TRBD2. CDR1 is SGHAT and CDR2 is FQDESV in the germline V gene (reference sequence). The V gene end was trimmed by 4 bases and the J gene end by 3 bases; junction bases not matched to a gene: 9. The CDR3 covers 15 residues. The CDR3 sequence is CASSSSERGYYEQYF. For the CDR3, the DNA is TGTGCCAGCAGCTCGTCGGAGCGGGGATACTACGAGCAGTACTTC.

This sequence joins TRBV11-2 and TRBJ2-2; D could derive from TRBD1 or TRBD2 (6 bases each). This CDR3 is 18 amino acids long. Trimming left V 5 bases short and J 1 base short, with 20 bases between. Per the germline V gene, CDR1 is SGHAT and CDR2 is FQNNGV. The CDR3 DNA sequence: TGTGCCAGCAGCCCCTGGGGGGCGGCTAGCCGGAACACCGGGGAGCTGTTTTTT. Its protein is CASSPWGAASRNTGELFF.

The chain has TRBV5-1 and TRBJ1-2; weak D call: TRBD1 (5 bases). Trimming took 0 bases from V and 8 from J, leaving 20 bases between them. Germline V CDR1 and CDR2: SGHRS, YFSETQ. CDR3 length: 16 amino acids. The DNA for the CDR3 is TGCGCCAGCAGCTTGGAGGGGAACGCCCTGGGCCGAGGCTACACCTTC. Amino acids: CASSLEGNALGRGYTF.

The chain carries TRBV28 and TRBJ1-5; 9 nucleotides line up with TRBD1. The length of the CDR3 is 16 residues. Germline V gene data show CDR1 as MDHEN and CDR2 as SYDVKM. V was clipped by 5 bases and J by 3 bases; unmatched bases: 8. The CDR3 reads CASSVPGQGFNQPQHF. The CDR3 DNA is TGTGCCAGCAGTGTACCGGGACAGGGATTCAATCAGCCCCAGCATTTT.

V is TRBV28 and J is TRBJ1-2; TRBD1 matches 10 bases. CDR3 length: 14 amino acids. The V gene's germline CDR1 is MDHEN and CDR2 SYDVKM. The junction had 5 bases not matched to a gene; V was cut back by 6 bases and J by 4 bases. This chain's CDR3 is CASSDRGRPYGYTF. DNA for the CDR3: TGTGCCAGCAGCGACAGGGGGCGACCCTATGGCTACACCTTC.

The chain has TRBV6-4 and TRBJ1-2, with TRBD1 matching 8 bases. Trimming took 5 bases from V and 4 from J; bases not matched to a gene: 9. Germline V CDR1 and CDR2: MRHNA, SNTAGT. This CDR3 is 15 amino acids long. In DNA, the CDR3 is TGTGCCAGCAGTCTCGGGACAGGAGGTTTCTATGGCTACACCTTC. It yields the protein CASSLGTGGFYGYTF.

The V call is TRBV12-5, the J call TRBJ1-2; possibly TRBD1 for D (5 bases). Germline V lookup: CDR1 LGHNT, CDR2 FRNRAP. Trimming cost V 4 bases and J 8 bases, with 14 bases left between them. The CDR3 extends over 13 amino acids. For the CDR3, the DNA is TGTGCTAGTGGTTCCGGGACCACACGGGGCTACACCTTC. It specifies CASGSGTTRGYTF.